Shown below are 5 T cell receptor beta chains from a single sample sequenced in a study of cytomegalovirus exposure and HLA in healthy donors. PCR primers comprised 60 Vbeta and 13 Jbeta primers. TCRdb keeps only in-frame clones here, not all; method: immunoSEQ multiplex PCR. The sample shows 200,000 to 250,000 clones, 70% to 90% of them seen only once. Sequenced: PBMCs. These TCRs come from a woman aged 55-69 years in good health and CMV-seropositive.

V is TRBV14 and J is TRBJ2-7; 7 bases agree with TRBD2. The CDR3 length is 14 residues. In germline, CDR1 is SGHDN, CDR2 FVKESK. V gave up 4 bases and J gave up 3 bases; unmatched junction bases: 6. In DNA form, the CDR3 reads TGTGCCAGCAGCCGGACTGCGGGAGTCTACGAGCAGTACTTC. Residues: CASSRTAGVYEQYF.

This clone occurred a few times. The gene calls are TRBV5-1 and TRBJ1-3, with D perhaps TRBD1 (6 bases). The germline V gene has CDR1 SGHRS and CDR2 YFSETQ. This CDR3 is 16 amino acids long. The V end was cut by 0 bases, the J end by 0 bases, with 10 bases between. The CDR3 nucleotides read TGCGCCAGCAGCTTGGCCGACAGGTTCTCTGGAAACACCATATATTTT. It specifies CASSLADRFSGNTIYF.

The chain recombines TRBV9 with TRBJ2-5; 9 nucleotides match TRBD2. J gave up 5 bases and V 3 bases, and 5 bases lay outside the gene matches. The germline V gene has CDR1 SGDLS and CDR2 YYNGEE. The CDR3 sequence is 14 residues long. CDR3: CASSGLAEVETQYF. In nucleotides, the CDR3 is TGTGCCAGCAGCGGACTAGCGGAGGTCGAGACCCAGTACTTC.

The rearrangement uses TRBV28 and TRBJ1-2; perhaps TRBD1 as D (5 bases). The CDR3 has 14 amino acids. The V end lost 4 bases, the J end lost 6 bases, and 15 bases lay between the germline ends. Germline assignment: CDR1 MDHEN and CDR2 SYDVKM. The DNA of the CDR3 is TGTGCCAGCAGTTCCCCCCTTGGGGGGGATGGCTACACCTTC. Encoded protein: CASSSPLGGDGYTF.

A remark on this clone: Its ends do not fully match the called genes, so a read error is possible. The gene calls are TRBV7-9 and TRBJ1-4, with no clear D. The CDR3 extends over 12 amino acids. In germline, CDR1 is SEHNR, CDR2 FQNEAQ (reference sequence). CDR3 in amino acids: CSSSAESEKLFF. The CDR3 DNA reads as TGTTCCAGCAGCGCGGAGTCAGAAAAACTGTTTTTT.